The sequence of this T cell receptor beta chain was determined in a study of graft-versus-host responses after intestinal transplantation. In the study overall: Multivisceral, liver-intestinal, or isolated intestinal transplants were given to recipients. For approximately 3 years after anti-thymocyte globulin induction, all recipients took tacrolimus and steroids. Points from the study as a whole: Early after transplant, HvG declines were associated with peak levels of circulating GvH clones. Subjects displaying graft-donor T cell macrochimerism possessed elevated graft-versus-host to host-versus-graft clonal ratios inside allografts.

Produced via immunoSEQ multiplex PCR; TCRdb's table is partial and in-frame only. The data show about 39,000 clones, 90% to 95% seen once. This CDR3 comprises 13 residues. V lost 0 bases and J 8 bases, leaving 10 bases between the germline ends. Germline V lookup: CDR1 MNHEY, CDR2 SVGAGI. With regard to this clone: As yet, its antigen is unknown.

This TCR derives from a human donor who was the organ donor for an intestinal transplant. This chain connects TRBV6-5 to TRBJ1-1; D may be TRBD1 (5 bases). This specimen was unstimulated CD8+ T cells sorted from spleen or lymph node cells, taken before transplant. The CDR3 DNA follows: TGTGCCAGCAGTTACTCTGACAGCTTGGAAGCTTTCTTT. As protein: CASSYSDSLEAFF.